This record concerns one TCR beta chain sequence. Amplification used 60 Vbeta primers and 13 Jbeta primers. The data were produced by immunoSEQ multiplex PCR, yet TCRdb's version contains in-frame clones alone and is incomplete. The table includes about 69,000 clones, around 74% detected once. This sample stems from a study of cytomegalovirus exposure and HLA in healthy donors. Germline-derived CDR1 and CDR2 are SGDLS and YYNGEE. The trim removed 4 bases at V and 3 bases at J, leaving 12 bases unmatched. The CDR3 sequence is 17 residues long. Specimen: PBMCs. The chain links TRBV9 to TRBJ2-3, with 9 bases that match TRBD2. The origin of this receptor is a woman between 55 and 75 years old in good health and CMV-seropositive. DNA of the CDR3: TGTGCCAGCAGCACCTCTCCCTCTAGCGGGGTAACAGATACGCAGTATTTT. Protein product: CASSTSPSSGVTDTQYF.